One T cell receptor beta chain is described in this entry. After extraction with the RNeasy kit, about 0.45 to 1 ug of the RNA was reverse transcribed using random hexamers. From the immunoSEQ multiplex PCR reads, TCRdb called clonotypes with MiXCR, one entry per CDR3 protein. Here the sample spans around 80,000 distinct CDR3 sequences, approximately 93% being singletons. These data come from a study of CD8 T cells in Susac syndrome. The TCR sequence derives from a human donor with Susac syndrome. Sequencing input: CD8+ T cells from PBMCs.

DNA for the CDR3: TGTGCCAGCAGAGAGGGTTCTGGGGCCAACGTCCTGACTTTC. Its translation is CASREGSGANVLTF. The rearrangement joins TRBV2 to TRBJ2-6; possible D gene TRBD2, 5 bases. V was trimmed by 6 bases and J by 1 base, leaving 7 bases between them. The CDR3 spans 14 residues. The germline V gene encodes CDR1 SNHLY and CDR2 FYNNEI.